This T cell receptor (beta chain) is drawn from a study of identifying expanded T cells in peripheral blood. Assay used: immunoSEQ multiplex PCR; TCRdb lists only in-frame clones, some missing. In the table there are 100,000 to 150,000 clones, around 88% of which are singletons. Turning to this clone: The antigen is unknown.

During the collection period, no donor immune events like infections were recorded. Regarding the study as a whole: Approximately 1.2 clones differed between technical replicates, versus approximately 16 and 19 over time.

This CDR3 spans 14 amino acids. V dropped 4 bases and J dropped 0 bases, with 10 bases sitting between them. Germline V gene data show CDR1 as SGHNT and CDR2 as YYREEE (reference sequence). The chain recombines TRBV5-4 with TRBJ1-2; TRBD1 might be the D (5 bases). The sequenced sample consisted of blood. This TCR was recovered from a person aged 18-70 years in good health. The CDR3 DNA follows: TGTGCCAGCAGCGGACCGGGACCTAACTATGGCTACACCTTC. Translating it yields CASSGPGPNYGYTF.